The 27 T cell receptor beta chains in this list originate from one sample, sequenced in a study of regulatory T cells in long-lasting Graves disease. The time point: persistent/refractory GD, antithyroid drugs over 5 years with positive TRAb. The authors made the TCR library using RNA they extracted from PBMCs. Construction of TCR beta libraries relied on iRepertoire HTBI primers and on Arm-PCR targeting CDR3 regions. Each CDR3 protein gets one entry after TCRdb re-called the multiplex PCR reads with MiXCR. The sample yields 400,000 to 500,000 distinct CDR3 sequences, less than 25% seen once. Material: peripheral blood mononuclear cells (PBMCs), obtained when the disease was refractory, from a patient treated with antithyroid drugs. The receptors derive from a female donor with Graves disease.

The chain carries TRBV30 and TRBJ1-1; unclear D gene. V was pared by 4 bases and J by 3 bases, with 9 bases between. This CDR3 spans 12 amino acids. Germline lookup yields CDR1 GTSNPN and CDR2 SVGIG (reference sequence). CDR3 sequence: CAWIHLDTEAFF. The CDR3 nucleotides are TGTGCCTGGATTCATCTTGACACTGAAGCTTTCTTT.

This clonotype was found many times. This chain uses TRBV28 with TRBJ2-7; a possible D gene is TRBD2 (7 bases). This CDR3 has 17 residues. Per the germline V gene, CDR1 is MDHEN and CDR2 is SYDVKM. The V and J ends lost 4 bases and 3 bases respectively, with 22 bases between them. The DNA of the CDR3 is TGTGCCAGCAGTTACCCTAGATGGGAGGGGGGCCGCTACGAGCAGTACTTC. It yields the protein CASSYPRWEGGRYEQYF.

Worth noting for this clonotype: Germline and junction disagree at one end, which may indicate a read error. The CDR3 reads CASSRGLAEPTRGGF. CDR3 sequence (DNA): TGTGCCAGCAGCCGTGGACTAGCGGAACCTACGCGAGGGGGCTTC. The chain has TRBV7-9 and TRBJ2-7; TRBD2 matches 10 bases. Germline CDR1 and CDR2: SEHNR and FQNEAQ (reference sequence). The CDR3 contains 15 residues.

This clonotype was seen more than once but under ten times. CDR3 amino acids: CASSGDNYYEQYF. The CDR3 region has the DNA TGTGCCAGCAGCGGGGACAATTACTACGAGCAGTACTTC. J is TRBJ2-7 and V is TRBV27; tentative D call: TRBD1 (6 bases). Germline loops: CDR1 MNHEY, CDR2 SMNVEV (reference sequence). The V end was cut by 6 bases, the J end by 3 bases, with 12 bases between. The CDR3 consists of 13 residues.

V is TRBV6-1 and J is TRBJ1-5, with D possibly matching TRBD1 (6 bases). Between the trimmed V and J ends, which lost 6 bases and 6 bases, there was a span of 12 bases. This CDR3 has 13 amino acids. Per the germline V gene, CDR1 is MNHNS and CDR2 is SASEGT. CDR3 in DNA: TGTGCCAGCAGCGGGGGCGCAGGTCAGCCCCAGCATTTT. It encodes CASSGGAGQPQHF.

In its sample, this clonotype was seen a few times. The V call is TRBV6-5, the J call TRBJ2-7, with TRBD1 matching 7 bases. Germline V gene sequence: CDR1 MNHEY, CDR2 SVGAGI. The CDR3 consists of 14 residues. V was pared by 2 bases and J by 3 bases, with 4 bases of the junction left unmatched. CDR3 DNA sequence: TGTGCCAGCAGTTACGGGGACAGCTTCTACGAGCAGTACTTC. It encodes CASSYGDSFYEQYF.

This clonotype has just a few counts. The gene calls are TRBV10-3 and TRBJ1-1; D is perhaps TRBD1 (6 bases). CDR1 and CDR2 (germline): ENHRY, SYGVKD. This CDR3 spans 14 amino acids. Deletions cut 6 bases from V and 4 bases from J, with 15 bases between. Here the CDR3 reads CAIRGFTGFTEAFF. For the CDR3, the DNA is TGTGCCATCAGGGGTTTTACAGGGTTCACTGAAGCTTTCTTT.

This clonotype was counted only a few times. The chain links TRBV6-1 to TRBJ2-7, with 7 nucleotides matching TRBD1. J was trimmed by 4 bases and V by 5 bases; bases with no gene match: 14. Per the germline V gene, CDR1 is MNHNS and CDR2 is SASEGT. The CDR3 is made up of 16 amino acids. For the CDR3, the DNA is TGTGCCAGCAGTCGAACCGCCAAGACAGGGTGGTACGAGCAGTACTTC. This translates into CASSRTAKTGWYEQYF.

This clonotype was counted ten times or more. The chain employs TRBV11-3 and TRBJ1-2; 7 nucleotides agree with TRBD1. V was pared by 5 bases and J by 5 bases, with 8 bases of the junction left unmatched. In germline, CDR1 is SGHNT, CDR2 YENEEA. The CDR3 length is 14 residues. The CDR3 DNA follows: TGTGCCAGCAGCCGAGGGGGGACAGCTTATGGCTACACCTTC. Its protein product is CASSRGGTAYGYTF.

This clonotype was counted ten times or more. The CDR3 sequence is CASSSTLGQDNYGYTF. CDR3 in DNA: TGTGCCAGCAGTTCAACCTTGGGACAGGACAACTATGGCTACACCTTC. The V call is TRBV28, the J call TRBJ1-2, with 8 bases lining up with TRBD1. This CDR3 region has 16 residues. In germline, CDR1 is MDHEN, CDR2 SYDVKM. V dropped 4 bases and J dropped 2; count of bases not matched to a gene: 9.

The CDR3, as DNA: TGTGCCATCAGTCCTGACAGGGCTACCGGGGAGCTGTTTTTT. Translation: CAISPDRATGELFF. V usage is TRBV10-3 and J usage is TRBJ2-2; TRBD1 matches at 7 bases. This CDR3 is built from 14 residues. Trimming cost V 5 bases and J 5 bases; bases outside gene matches: 5. CDR1 and CDR2 from the germline V gene are ENHRY and SYGVKD.

The V call is TRBV13, the J call TRBJ2-7; 9 bases are shared with TRBD1. The V segment lost 3 bases and the J segment 6 bases; nucleotides outside the gene matches: 9. Germline assignment: CDR1 PRHDT and CDR2 FYEKMQ (reference sequence). This CDR3 comprises 15 residues. DNA for the CDR3: TGTGCCAGCAGCTTCTCTACAGGGGGCTGGGGCGAGCAGTACTTC. The encoded protein is CASSFSTGGWGEQYF.

This clonotype was counted only a few times. J is TRBJ2-5 and V is TRBV5-1; TRBD1 might be the D (6 bases). V lost 6 bases and J 2 bases, leaving 8 bases between the germline ends. CDR3 size: 12 residues. CDR1 is SGHRS and CDR2 is YFSETQ in the germline V gene. CDR3 nucleotide sequence: TGCGCCAGCACAGGACAGCAAGAGACCCAGTACTTC. Amino acids: CASTGQQETQYF. Based on the CDR3 plus reference TRBV5-1 and TRBJ2-5, the full variable domain is KAGVTQTPRYLIKTRGQQVTLSCSPISGHRSVSWYQQTPGQGLQFLFEYFSETQRNKGNFPGRFSGRQFSNSRSEMNVSTLELGDSALYLCASTGQQETQYFGPGTRLLVL.

This clonotype was detected ten times or more. One end of the junction is discordant with germline, which a read error may explain. The chain combines TRBV7-2 with TRBJ2-5; 8 nucleotides align to TRBD2. The CDR3 totals 15 residues. Germline V gene data show CDR1 as SGHTA and CDR2 as FQGNSA. The CDR3 DNA follows: TGTGCCAACAGCTCCGCCGGGACTAGGAAAGAGACCCAGTACTTC. This translates into CANSSAGTRKETQYF. Together with reference TRBV7-2 and TRBJ2-5, the CDR3 gives the full variable domain: GAGVSQSPSNKVTEKGKDVELRCDPISGHTALYWYRQSLGQGLEFLIYFQGNSAPDKSGLPSDRFSAERTGGSVSTLTIQRTQQEDSAVYLCANSSAGTRKETQYFGPGTRLLVL.

This chain uses TRBV28 with TRBJ1-2, with TRBD1 matching over 8 bases. Unmatched junction bases numbered 21, after V lost 6 bases and J lost 6 bases. The CDR3 length is 18 residues. Per the germline V gene, CDR1 is MDHEN and CDR2 is SYDVKM. CDR3 sequence (DNA): TGTGCCAGCAGCTCGATGGGGCAGGGGGCAGTGGAAGTGGATGGCTACACCTTC. It codes for CASSSMGQGAVEVDGYTF.

This clonotype came up a few times. V is TRBV5-1 and J is TRBJ2-2; D call uncertain. V was cut by 0 bases and J by 6 bases, with 6 bases left in between. Germline CDR1 and CDR2: SGHRS and YFSETQ. This CDR3 is built from 13 residues. The CDR3 loop reads CASSLESPGELFF. Here the CDR3 DNA reads TGCGCCAGCAGCTTGGAGTCCCCCGGGGAGCTGTTTTTT.

This clonotype was recorded at least ten times. V is TRBV24-1 and J is TRBJ1-2; D may be TRBD1 (6 bases). The germline V and J ends were trimmed by 2 bases and 0 bases, with 9 bases remaining between them. The CDR3 spans 15 residues. Germline V gene sequence: CDR1 KGHDR, CDR2 SFDVKD. The CDR3 reads CATSDSWTANYGYTF. The CDR3 DNA sequence: TGTGCCACCAGTGATTCGTGGACAGCTAACTATGGCTACACCTTC.

This clonotype came up many times. This sequence joins TRBV2 and TRBJ1-5; a possible D gene is TRBD1 (6 bases). Germline lookup yields CDR1 SNHLY and CDR2 FYNNEI. V was trimmed by 7 bases and J by 5 bases, leaving 9 bases between them. There are 12 residues in the CDR3. CDR3 coding DNA: TGTGCCAGCAAGAGGGGGGATCAGCCCCAGCATTTT. It is translated as CASKRGDQPQHF.

The V and J genes are TRBV2 and TRBJ1-2; 7 bases fit TRBD1. Per the germline V gene, CDR1 is SNHLY and CDR2 is FYNNEI. V was pared by 8 bases and J by 4 bases, with 16 bases of the junction left unmatched. The CDR3 is 16 residues long. CDR3 region: CASSPQESGGSYGYTF. The CDR3 DNA follows: TGTGCCAGCTCACCCCAAGAGTCAGGGGGTTCCTATGGCTACACCTTC.

Regarding this clonotype: Because the CDR3 is missing its conserved closing phenylalanine or tryptophan, this is likely a read error. The gene calls are TRBV5-5 and TRBJ2-7; D not certain. Germline assignment: CDR1 SGHKS and CDR2 YYEKEE (reference sequence). Trimming took 0 bases from V and 7 from J, leaving 17 bases between them. This CDR3 is 15 amino acids long. The CDR3 loop reads CASSLVRRQVDEQYL. For the CDR3, the DNA is TGTGCCAGCAGCTTGGTAAGGAGACAAGTAGATGAGCAGTACCTC.

V gene TRBV19 combines with J gene TRBJ2-7; 11 bases map to TRBD1. This CDR3 has 18 residues. The junction had 11 bases not matched to a gene; V was cut back by 4 bases and J by 0 bases. CDR1 is LNHDA and CDR2 is SQIVND in the germline V gene (reference sequence). This CDR3 is CASSRRTGGPGTSYEQYF. The CDR3 DNA follows: TGTGCCAGTAGTAGGAGGACAGGGGGCCCGGGTACCTCCTACGAGCAGTACTTC.

This chain links TRBV20-1 with TRBJ1-2; no clear D. The CDR3 is 12 amino acids. Trimming left V 2 bases short and J 4 bases short, with 8 bases between. The germline gives CDR1 DFQATT, CDR2 SNEGSKA (reference sequence). CDR3 in DNA: TGCAGTGCTAGACAGACGAGCTATGGCTACACCTTC. Translation gives CSARQTSYGYTF.

V gene TRBV5-8 combines with J gene TRBJ2-7; no reliable D call. V dropped 2 bases and J dropped 3 bases, with 12 bases sitting between them. The CDR3 extends over 14 amino acids. The germline V gene has CDR1 SGHTS and CDR2 YDEGEE. CDR3 protein: CASSFPYMDYEQYF. The CDR3 DNA sequence: TGTGCCAGCAGCTTCCCCTATATGGACTACGAGCAGTACTTC.

This clonotype was seen a single time. The rearrangement uses TRBV10-3 and TRBJ2-6; the D gene is possibly TRBD2 (7 bases). Germline-derived CDR1 and CDR2 are ENHRY and SYGVKD. This CDR3 has 18 amino acids. V lost 6 bases, J lost 0 bases, and 18 bases lay in between. The CDR3 is CAISPGGPGSSGANVLTF. CDR3 in DNA: TGTGCCATCAGCCCCGGGGGGCCAGGGAGCTCTGGGGCCAACGTCCTGACTTTC.

This clonotype came up many times. V usage is TRBV2 and J usage is TRBJ2-7; D call uncertain. This CDR3 has 14 amino acids. The V gene lost 5 bases and the J gene lost 0 bases, with 11 bases spanning the gap. Per the germline V gene, CDR1 is SNHLY and CDR2 is FYNNEI. This chain's CDR3 is CASSPLRSSYEQYF. The CDR3 DNA reads as TGTGCCAGCAGTCCGCTCAGGAGCTCCTACGAGCAGTACTTC.

This clonotype was seen ten or more times. The J gene is TRBJ1-1, the V gene TRBV5-1; a weak D match, TRBD1 (6 bases). Trimming removed 4 bases from V and 1 base from J, with 14 bases in between. CDR1 and CDR2 from the germline V gene are SGHRS and YFSETQ. There are 15 residues in the CDR3. CDR3 protein: CASSPSTGPNTEAFF. CDR3 nucleotides: TGCGCCAGCAGCCCTTCCACAGGGCCGAACACTGAAGCTTTCTTT.

Many counts were recorded for this clonotype. V gene TRBV7-3 combines with J gene TRBJ2-5; 7 positions match TRBD2. CDR3 size: 14 residues. The V gene end was trimmed by 5 bases and the J gene end by 4 bases; junction bases not matched to a gene: 7. Germline CDR1 and CDR2: SGHTA and FQGTGA. The CDR3, as DNA: TGTGCCAGCAGCCCGATGGGGGGGGGAGAGACCCAGTACTTC. Its translation: CASSPMGGGETQYF.